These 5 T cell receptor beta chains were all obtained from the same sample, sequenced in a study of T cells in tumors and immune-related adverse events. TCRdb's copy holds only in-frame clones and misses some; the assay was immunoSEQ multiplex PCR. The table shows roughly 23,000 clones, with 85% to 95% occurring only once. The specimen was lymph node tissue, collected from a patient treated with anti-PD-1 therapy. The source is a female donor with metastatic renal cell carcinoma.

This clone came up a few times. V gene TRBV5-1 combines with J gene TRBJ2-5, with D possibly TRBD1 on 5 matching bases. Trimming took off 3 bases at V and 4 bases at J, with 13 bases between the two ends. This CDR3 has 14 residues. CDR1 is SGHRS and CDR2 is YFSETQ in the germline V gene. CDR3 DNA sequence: TGCGCCAGCAGCTCGATGCCAGGGTCAGAGACCCAGTACTTC. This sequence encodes CASSSMPGSETQYF. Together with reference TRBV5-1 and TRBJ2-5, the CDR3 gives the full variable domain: KAGVTQTPRYLIKTRGQQVTLSCSPISGHRSVSWYQQTPGQGLQFLFEYFSETQRNKGNFPGRFSGRQFSNSRSEMNVSTLELGDSALYLCASSSMPGSETQYFGPGTRLLVL.

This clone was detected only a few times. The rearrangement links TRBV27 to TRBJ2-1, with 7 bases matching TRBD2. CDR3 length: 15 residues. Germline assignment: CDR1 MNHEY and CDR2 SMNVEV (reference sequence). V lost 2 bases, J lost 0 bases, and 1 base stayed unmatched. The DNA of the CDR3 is TGTGCCAGCAGTTTACTAGCGGACTCCTACAATGAGCAGTTCTTC. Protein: CASSLLADSYNEQFF.

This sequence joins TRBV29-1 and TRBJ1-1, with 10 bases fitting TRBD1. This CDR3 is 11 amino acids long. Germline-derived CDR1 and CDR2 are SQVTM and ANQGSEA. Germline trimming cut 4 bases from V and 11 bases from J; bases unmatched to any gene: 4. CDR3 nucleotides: TGCAGCGTTGGGAGACAGGGGGCTGCTTTCTTT. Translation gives CSVGRQGAAFF.

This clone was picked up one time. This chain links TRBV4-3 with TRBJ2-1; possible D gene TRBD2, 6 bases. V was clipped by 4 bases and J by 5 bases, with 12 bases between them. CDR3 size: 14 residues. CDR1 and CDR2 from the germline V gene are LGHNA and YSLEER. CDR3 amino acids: CASSRASEDNEQFF. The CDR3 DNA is TGCGCCAGCAGCCGGGCTAGCGAAGACAATGAGCAGTTCTTC.

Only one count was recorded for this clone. The CDR3 DNA is TGCGCCAGCAGCTTGGAGGACCCACGGGGAAACACCATATATTTT. This gives the protein CASSLEDPRGNTIYF. This chain uses TRBV5-1 with TRBJ1-3; D unclear. The CDR3 spans 15 residues. Germline lookup yields CDR1 SGHRS and CDR2 YFSETQ. Trimming removed 0 bases from V and 4 bases from J, with 11 bases in between. The full variable domain, its missing parts supplied by reference TRBV5-1 and TRBJ1-3, is KAGVTQTPRYLIKTRGQQVTLSCSPISGHRSVSWYQQTPGQGLQFLFEYFSETQRNKGNFPGRFSGRQFSNSRSEMNVSTLELGDSALYLCASSLEDPRGNTIYFGEGSWLTVV.